This T cell receptor beta chain was captured in a study of multiple sclerosis patients with progressive multifocal leukoencephalopathy. Assay used: immunoSEQ multiplex PCR; TCRdb lists only in-frame clones, some missing. Among under 40,000 clones listed, 80% to 95% were seen once. Germline lookup yields CDR1 MNHEY and CDR2 SMNVEV (reference sequence). With V trimmed by 6 bases and J by 1 base, 15 bases remained unmatched. The CDR3 runs to 19 residues. Stated time point: before natalizumab initiation. The chain has TRBV27 and TRBJ1-5, with TRBD1 matching over 10 bases. The sequenced material came from PBMCs. This sequence originates from a man aged 25-40 years with multiple sclerosis. CDR3: CASSPNFGTGARSNQPQHF. The CDR3 DNA follows: TGTGCCAGCAGCCCAAACTTCGGGACAGGGGCACGAAGCAATCAGCCCCAGCATTTT.